Sequencing of this T cell receptor (beta chain) was carried out in a study of control samples from healthy donors and cancer patients. TCRdb keeps only in-frame clones here, not all; method: immunoSEQ multiplex PCR. The data show some 150,000 clones, around 90% seen once. This TCR derives from a man younger than 40 in good health. The sample comprised blood.

In nucleotides, the CDR3 is TGTGCCAGCAGCTTAGCGTCGGGACATTTTTTTAGCGGCTACACCTTC. Translation gives CASSLASGHFFSGYTF. The rearrangement links TRBV7-9 to TRBJ1-2; a weak D match, TRBD1 (6 bases). The CDR3 is 16 amino acids. Trimming left V 0 bases short and J 8 bases short, with 19 bases between. Per the germline V gene, CDR1 is SEHNR and CDR2 is FQNEAQ (reference sequence).